This TCR beta chain emerged from a study of a mutant IDH1 vaccine in newly diagnosed glioma. In the study overall: Treatment recipients were roughly 62% male and about 40% female, and their mean age was around 40 years. Antecedent treatment encompassed radiotherapy, temozolomide, or their combination; the majority received both.

The germline V gene has CDR1 LNHDA and CDR2 SQIVND (reference sequence). CDR3 length: 14 amino acids. The ends lost 3 bases at V and 3 bases at J; junction bases unmatched: 3. Repertoires were generated with immunoSEQ multiplex PCR, while TCRdb's copy carries only in-frame clones and drops some. Of tens of thousands of clones in the sample, 70% to 90% are singletons; the top ten hold around 1.7%. With respect to this clone: Its antigen is unidentified.

The time point is: week 5, during vaccination. Topical imiquimod was applied with each vaccine dose, which held 300 ug of mutant IDH1 20-mer peptide. The input for sequencing was PBMCs, taken from a glioma patient whose treatment included an IDH1 peptide vaccine. The chain couples TRBV19 to TRBJ2-7; 9 positions agree with TRBD2. This clonotype originated in a middle-aged man with glioma. This CDR3 reads CASSIVTSGYEQYF. CDR3 coding DNA: TGTGCCAGTAGTATTGTGACTAGCGGCTACGAGCAGTACTTC.